Sequencing of this TCR beta chain was carried out in a study of T cells in Graves' hyperthyroidism and ophthalmopathy (dated by TCRdb to 2018 to 2020). Regarding the research as a whole: A discovery cohort of about a hundred patients, about 40 with Graves' ophthalmopathy and 55 to 60 with stable Graves' hyperthyroidism, was used to find distinguishing TCR V-J signatures. Prospective prediction of ophthalmopathy was tested in an independent validation cohort of fewer than 20 hyperthyroidism patients and some 17 patients who later progressed to ophthalmopathy. For training and testing, the 80 to 100 patients in the discovery cohort were randomly divided in a 7:3 ratio. In several Graves' hyperthyroidism patients, the study also compared T-cell repertoires from thyroid tissue with T-cell repertoires from blood. Once sampling was done, hyperthyroidism patients were given methimazole at a starting dose of 30 mg daily, whereas ophthalmopathy patients were given high-dose intravenous methylprednisolone. TCR Vbeta CDR3 sequencing of roughly 140 peripheral blood samples (43 ophthalmopathy, 70 to 85 hyperthyroidism and approximately 17 progressor patients) is reported in the paper.

The TCR beta CDR3 regions were amplified from RNA transcripts. For the first round of RT-PCR on the TCR CDR3, the HTBI primer set was used together with the Qiagen OneStep RT-PCR kit. Libraries were constructed in a second round of multiplex PCR, after which size selection and purification were performed. Libraries were sequenced paired-end with 100 bp reads on an Illumina HiSeq2000. The original pipeline was this. SOAPnuke was used to process the raw data, throwing out any read that contained adapters or uncalled bases, had a mean Phred below 15, or lacked an exact constant-primer or identifier match. High-quality paired reads were merged using COPE v1.2.5, and each unique nucleotide sequence was defined as a clonotype. Clonotypes were aligned to IMGT TRBV, TRBD and TRBJ reference segments using MiTCR v1.1. The analysis was restricted to V-J combinations with a frequency above 0.0001, which together covered just over 98% of the repertoires. A TCS score was defined as the ratio of F50 (clonal expansion) to E x V (chaos), with BLOSUM62-based TCRdist applied between CDR3 peptides within each V-J. Welch's t-statistics and random forest reduced roughly 530 V-J features to 13, which were used in a naive Bayes classifier (R e1071). The similarity between thyroid and blood repertoires was quantified using the Morisita-Horn index. TCRdb reprocessing: public reads trimmed at Q25 with fastp, clones called with MiXCR, in-frame beta chains kept. Each CDR3 protein gets just one entry, which takes the most common genes and DNA from the rows behind it. TCRdb, not the authors, supplied the V and J calls. In all, the sample holds hundreds of thousands of distinct CDR3 sequences, and 40% to 55% of those were seen once. 7% to 7.5% of the sample is in the top ten clones.

Relative to germline, V is missing 6 bases and J is missing 4 bases, with 6 bases of the junction outside any gene match. The CDR3 goes from the cysteine to the phenylalanine over 13 residues. Just the 39-base CDR3 DNA is kept, in frame starting at base 1. Sequences SQVTM (CDR1) and ANQGSEA (CDR2) are obtained from the germline V gene. Paper-wide results and their limitations: No statistical method was used to fix the sample size in advance, and group allocation was not hidden from the investigators. Most expanded thyroid clonotypes (frequency above 0.001) were also found in blood, which suggests that blood repertoires may mirror thyroid immune responses. During validation, the model predicted progression to ophthalmopathy a median of roughly 7.1 months ahead of onset, with 60% to 71% sensitivity and 72.22% specificity. A 13 V-J signature model separated ophthalmopathy from stable hyperthyroidism, with 87.88% sensitivity and 81.08% specificity in cross-validation and 80%/75% in testing.

The sample holds many counts of this clonotype. It lacks a known antigen. No base quality values were provided; no much bigger clone lies one nucleotide off. Any patient with an uncontrolled infection, another autoimmune disease, pregnancy or lactation was excluded. Diagnoses were established on the basis of clinical symptoms, serum thyroxine and TRAb, thyroid ultrasound, and orbital computed tomography. Trizol reagent was used to extract total RNA, and RNA quality was then checked on an Agilent 2100 Bioanalyzer. The specimen was peripheral blood or thyroid tissue (not recorded which). This sequence uses TRBV29-1 and TRBJ1-1, with 9 central nucleotides matching TRBD1. The source is an adult man with Graves' disease, either hyperthyroidism or ophthalmopathy (not recorded which). The encoded CDR3 is CSVDRGEGTEAFF. In nucleotides, the sequence is TGCAGCGTGGACAGGGGCGAGGGCACTGAAGCTTTCTTT. With all but the CDR3 taken from the reference TRBV29-1 and TRBJ1-1 genes, the full variable domain is: SAVISQKPSRDICQRGTSLTIQCQVDSQVTMMFWYRQQPGQSLTLIATANQGSEATYESGFVIDKFPISRPNLTFSTLTVSNMSPEDSSIYLCSVDRGEGTEAFFGQGTRLTVV.